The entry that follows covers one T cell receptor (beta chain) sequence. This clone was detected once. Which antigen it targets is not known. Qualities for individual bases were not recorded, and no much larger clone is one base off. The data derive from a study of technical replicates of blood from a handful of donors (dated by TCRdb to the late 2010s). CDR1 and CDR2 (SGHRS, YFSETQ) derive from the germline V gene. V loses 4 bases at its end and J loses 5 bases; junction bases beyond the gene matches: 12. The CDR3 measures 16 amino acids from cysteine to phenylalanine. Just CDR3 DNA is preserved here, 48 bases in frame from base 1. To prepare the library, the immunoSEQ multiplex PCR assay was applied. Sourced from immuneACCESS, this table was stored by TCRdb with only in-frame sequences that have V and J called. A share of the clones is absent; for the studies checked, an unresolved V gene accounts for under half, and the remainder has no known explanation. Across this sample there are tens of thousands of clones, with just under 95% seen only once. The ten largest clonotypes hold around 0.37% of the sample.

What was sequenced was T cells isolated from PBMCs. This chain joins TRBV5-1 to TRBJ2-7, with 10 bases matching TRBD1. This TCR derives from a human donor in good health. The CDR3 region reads CASSGYGRDRGDEQYF. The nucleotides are TGCGCCAGCAGCGGATACGGAAGGGACAGGGGCGACGAGCAGTACTTC.